The following is a T cell receptor beta chain sequence with its context. The clone's antigen remains unknown. Within one base of it there is no much larger clone, and no base qualities were kept. These data are taken from a study of blood T cell repertoires in COVID-19 (dated by TCRdb to 2020 to 2021). About the study as a whole: Samples from collaborators originated in the United States, Italy and Spain and spanned both the acute and convalescent phases of COVID-19. Sample metadata almost always included a de-identified subject ID, COVID-19 status, age in years and sex. A freely available public database, intended as a resource for researchers studying the immune response to SARS-CoV-2, is where the repertoires were released. Subjects who had been exposed to COVID-19, were actively infected with it, or had recovered from it provided the deeply sampled blood TCRbeta repertoires that made up the dataset. The material from the prospective study consisted of cDNA or gDNA derived from T cells, B-cell-depleted T cells, or PBMCs. The samples were drawn from two sources: the first 160 participants of the ongoing ImmuneRACE study, and 1,254 subjects contributed by 6 global collaborators. HLA class I and class II types, where available, came from metadata supplied by the sample provider rather than from assay-based typing. Study-level results and caveats: Clinical and demographic metadata were provided uncurated, with the amount varying by source and participant.

In the prospective study, participants were 18 to 89 years old, resided in about two dozen geographic areas of the United States, and were enrolled through a virtual design. To assign participants to cohorts, the prospective study relied on clinical history that participants themselves reported in a screening survey and a study questionnaire. Each participant in the prospective study had whole blood, serum and a nasopharyngeal or oropharyngeal swab collected by mobile phlebotomists. Additional blood draws and questionnaires over an approximately 2-month period could optionally be provided by prospective study participants. Blood samples from the prospective study were shipped frozen or at room temperature prior to DNA extraction. In the germline V gene (reference sequence), CDR1 corresponds to MNHEY and CDR2 to SMNVEV. The CDR3 holds 12 amino acids from the cysteine to the phenylalanine. CDR3 DNA is the only sequence kept; it has 36 bases, read in frame from the first base. V sheds 5 bases and J sheds 2 bases, leaving 7 bases between their ends.

The immunoSEQ Assay, a bias-controlled multiplex PCR, was used to amplify TCRbeta CDR3 regions from genomic DNA. Concerning the study's data processing: The number of nucleated cells in each sample was estimated from the amplification of reference gene primers within the assay. Sequence reads were collapsed and filtered to measure the absolute abundance of every unique TCRbeta CDR3 rearrangement. Productive Simpson clonality was computed per sample as the square root of Simpson's diversity index over productive rearrangements. TCRdb carries this immuneACCESS record with in-frame sequences only. Its versions omit some clonotypes, under half of them owing to an unresolved V gene in the studies checked, with the rest unexplained. The DNA gave D and trimming, while V, J and clone size come from that table. Within this sample are fewer than 250,000 clones, with 65% to 90% of them counted one time only. The ten largest make up about 8.2% of the sample.

The sequence was collected from a woman between 45 and 60 years old with acute COVID-19. The sequencing input was PBMCs or T cells enriched from blood (not recorded which). Recombination linked TRBV27 to TRBJ2-7, with the D gene not clear enough to name. CDR3 protein: CASSRAPYEQYF. The DNA sequence follows: TGTGCCAGCAGTAGAGCACCCTACGAGCAGTACTTC.